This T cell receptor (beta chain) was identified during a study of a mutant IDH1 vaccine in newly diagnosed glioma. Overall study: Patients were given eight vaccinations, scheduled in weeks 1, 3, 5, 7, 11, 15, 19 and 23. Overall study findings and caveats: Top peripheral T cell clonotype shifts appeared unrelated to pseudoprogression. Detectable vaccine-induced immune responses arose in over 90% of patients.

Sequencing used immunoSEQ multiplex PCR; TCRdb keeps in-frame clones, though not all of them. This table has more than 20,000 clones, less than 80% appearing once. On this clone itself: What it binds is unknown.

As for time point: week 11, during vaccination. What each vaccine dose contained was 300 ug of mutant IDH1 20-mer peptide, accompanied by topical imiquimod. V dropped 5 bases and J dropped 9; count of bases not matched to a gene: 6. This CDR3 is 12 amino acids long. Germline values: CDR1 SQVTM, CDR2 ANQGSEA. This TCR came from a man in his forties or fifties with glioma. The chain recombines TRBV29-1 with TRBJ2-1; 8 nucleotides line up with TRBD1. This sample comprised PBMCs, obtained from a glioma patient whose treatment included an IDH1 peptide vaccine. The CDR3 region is CSVLGQEAEQFF. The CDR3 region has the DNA TGCAGCGTTCTGGGACAGGAGGCTGAGCAGTTCTTC.